A selection of T cell receptor beta chains follows, all from one sample in a study of cytomegalovirus exposure and HLA in healthy donors. The protocol was immunoSEQ multiplex PCR, while the TCRdb copy is restricted to in-frame clones and leaves out a portion. Seen here are about 140,000 clones, roughly four fifths observed once, and the top ten hold about 3.4%. Material for sequencing was PBMCs. The receptors were sampled from a man between 18 and 29 years old in good health and CMV-seropositive. CDR3s include the opening cysteine and the closing phenylalanine or tryptophan. The D gene is left open where the match is weak. Clone sizes are given selectively: once, few, many, or a class where the clone is expanded.

>TRBV6-1|TRBJ1-4|NA|NA
CATWSEKLFF
TGTGCCACTTGGAGTGAAAAACTGTTTTTT
>TRBV4-1|TRBJ1-1|NA|few
CASSQDKGNRMNTEAFF
TGCGCCAGCAGCCAAGATAAGGGGAACAGGATGAACACTGAAGCTTTCTTT
>TRBV18|TRBJ2-6|NA|few
CASSALSQGNGANVLTF
TGTGCCAGCTCCGCCCTTTCCCAGGGGAACGGGGCCAACGTCCTGACTTTC
>TRBV7-2|TRBJ1-5|TRBD1|NA
CASRLAGGPNQPQHF
TGTGCCAGCAGACTCGCAGGGGGCCCTAATCAGCCCCAGCATTTT
>TRBV27|TRBJ2-5|NA|NA
CASSWGVGVQETQYF
TGTGCCAGCAGTTGGGGGGTCGGGGTCCAAGAGACCCAGTACTTC
>TRBV6-6|TRBJ2-7|TRBD1|NA
CASSYGDRDYEQYF
TGTGCCAGCAGTTATGGGGACAGGGACTACGAGCAGTACTTC
>TRBV28|TRBJ2-7|NA|NA
CASSLRVAPYEQYF
TGTGCCAGCAGTTTACGGGTGGCCCCCTACGAGCAGTACTTC
>TRBV2|TRBJ2-1|TRBD1|NA
CASKTGQGAGPRANEQFF
TGTGCCAGCAAAACGGGACAGGGAGCGGGACCGAGGGCCAATGAGCAGTTCTTC
>TRBV11-2|TRBJ2-5|TRBD2|NA
CASSSRLAGGQETQYF
TGTGCCAGCAGCTCCCGACTAGCGGGAGGGCAAGAGACCCAGTACTTC
>TRBV28|TRBJ2-3|NA|NA
CASSSLLDTQYF
TGTGCCAGCAGTTCTCTACTAGATACGCAGTATTTT
>TRBV5-1|TRBJ1-1|NA|NA
CASSLTQTNTEAFF
TGCGCCAGCAGCTTAACACAGACGAACACTGAAGCTTTCTTT
>TRBV2|TRBJ1-1|NA|NA
CASSPGGARRNTEAFF
TGTGCCAGCAGCCCCGGGGGGGCGAGGAGGAACACTGAAGCTTTCTTT
>TRBV27|TRBJ1-1|NA|NA
CASSPGPGKLNTEAFF
TGTGCCAGCAGTCCGGGTCCGGGGAAACTTAACACTGAAGCTTTCTTT
>TRBV19|TRBJ1-5|NA|NA
CASSVGQRNQPQHF
TGTGCCAGTAGCGTCGGACAGCGCAATCAGCCCCAGCATTTT
>TRBV28|TRBJ2-1|TRBD1|NA
CASSLGQGMNEQFF
TGTGCCAGCAGTCTTGGACAGGGGATGAATGAGCAGTTCTTC
>TRBV9|TRBJ2-1|TRBD2|NA
CASSVGSGRDNEQFF
TGTGCCAGCAGCGTAGGTAGCGGGCGGGACAATGAGCAGTTCTTC
>TRBV27|TRBJ2-2|NA|NA
CASSWNTGEPFF
TGTGCCAGCAGTTGGAACACCGGGGAGCCGTTTTTT
>TRBV6-5|TRBJ1-5|NA|NA
CASSSDRGQPQHF
TGTGCCAGCAGTTCGGACCGGGGTCAGCCCCAGCATTTT
>TRBV11-2|TRBJ2-3|TRBD1|NA
CASSLATGSHTDTQYF
TGTGCCAGCAGCTTAGCGACAGGGTCCCACACAGATACGCAGTATTTT
>TRBV5-4|TRBJ1-2|NA|NA
CASSSTEKDYTF
TGTGCCAGCAGCTCGACAGAAAAGGACTACACCTTC
>TRBV28|TRBJ1-3|TRBD1|few
CASRTDRVQGNTIYF
TGTGCCAGCAGAACAGACAGGGTGCAAGGAAACACCATATATTTT
>TRBV2|TRBJ1-2|TRBD1|NA
CASIPDRVKDGYTF
TGTGCCAGCATCCCGGACAGGGTAAAGGATGGCTACACCTTC
>TRBV13|TRBJ1-1|NA|NA
CASSLGRNAGWSEAFF
TGTGCCAGCAGCTTAGGCAGGAATGCAGGGTGGTCTGAAGCTTTCTTT
>TRBV5-4|TRBJ2-2|NA|NA
CASSLGLANTGELFF
TGTGCCAGCAGCTTGGGGCTAGCGAACACCGGGGAGCTGTTTTTT
>TRBV27|TRBJ2-1|NA|few
CASSLLAGASYNEQFF
TGTGCCAGCAGTCTCCTGGCGGGCGCTTCCTACAATGAGCAGTTCTTC
>TRBV7-3|TRBJ2-1|NA|NA
CASSPQGGSYNEQFF
TGTGCCAGCAGCCCACAGGGGGGGTCATACAATGAGCAGTTCTTC
>TRBV29-1|TRBJ2-1|TRBD2|NA
CSVTPRLAEQFDEQFF
TGCAGCGTAACCCCTCGACTAGCGGAGCAGTTCGATGAGCAGTTCTTC
>TRBV5-1|TRBJ2-3|NA|NA
CASSLGLETDTQYF
TGCGCCAGCAGCTTGGGGCTAGAAACAGATACGCAGTATTTT
>TRBV15|TRBJ2-1|TRBD2|few
CATSRDTSGRGPYNEQFF
TGTGCCACCAGCAGAGATACTAGCGGGAGGGGCCCCTACAATGAGCAGTTCTTC
>TRBV29-1|TRBJ2-2|TRBD1|NA
CSGRDRDRGTTGELFF
TGCAGCGGGAGAGACCGGGACAGGGGGACCACCGGGGAGCTGTTTTTT
>TRBV27|TRBJ2-7|TRBD1|NA
CASSHPPGQGQEQYF
TGTGCCAGCAGTCATCCCCCGGGACAGGGGCAAGAGCAGTACTTC
>TRBV9|TRBJ2-2|TRBD1|NA
CASSPNLGQGATGELFF
TGTGCCAGCAGCCCAAACCTGGGGCAGGGGGCGACCGGGGAGCTGTTTTTT
>TRBV11-2|TRBJ1-5|NA|NA
CASSRDQPQHF
TGTGCCAGCAGCCGGGATCAGCCCCAGCATTTT
>TRBV2|TRBJ2-1|NA|NA
CASSTDNEQFF
TGTGCCAGCAGTACGGACAATGAGCAGTTCTTC
>TRBV11-2|TRBJ2-3|NA|few
CASSLAGYTDTQYF
TGTGCCAGCAGCTTGGCGGGATACACAGATACGCAGTATTTT